The rows below give T cell receptor beta chains drawn from one sample of a study of T-cell reconstitution after alpha-beta-depleted transplantation in children. TCRdb analysed the PCR reads with MiXCR anew, one entry per CDR3 protein. The sample yields hundreds of thousands of distinct CDR3 sequences, about 24% seen once. Sequenced here: PBMCs, mostly from graft donor cells, sampled 360 days after TCRalphabeta/CD19-depleted stem cell transplant. The receptors stem from a female patient under 10 years old who had a stem cell transplant for congenital amegakaryocytic thrombocytopenia, so the T cells may come from the graft donor. Both conserved end residues are part of each CDR3. Each record gives: CDR3 protein, CDR3 DNA, D gene, clone size, V gene, J gene. D genes are given only for firm matches. The size of a clone is reported for some rows only, either as once, few or many, or as a class for expanded clones.

CASSGGQGIWTEAFF	TGTGCCAGCAGTGGGGGACAGGGCATATGGACTGAAGCTTTCTTT	TRBD1	NA	TRBV6-1	TRBJ1-1
CSARYAVGTEAFF	TGCAGTGCTAGATACGCGGTGGGCACTGAAGCTTTCTTT	NA	few	TRBV20-1	TRBJ1-1
CSARRGAYNEQFF	TGCAGTGCTAGACGGGGGGCATACAATGAGCAGTTCTTC	NA	NA	TRBV20-1	TRBJ2-1
CASSLGGPTVEQYF	TGTGCCAGCAGTCTCGGGGGGCCTACGGTGGAGCAGTACTTC	NA	NA	TRBV12-3/TRBV12-4	TRBJ2-7
CSASPGTGTGELFF	TGCAGTGCTAGCCCCGGGACGGGCACCGGGGAGCTGTTTTTT	NA	few	TRBV20-1	TRBJ2-2
CASSPRLSGLDEQFF	TGTGCCAGCAGTCCCAGGTTAAGCGGGCTAGATGAGCAGTTCTTC	NA	NA	TRBV7-9	TRBJ2-1
CSARDIPGLLDEQYF	TGCAGTGCTAGAGATATCCCGGGGCTTTTGGACGAGCAGTACTTC	NA	NA	TRBV20-1	TRBJ2-7
CSATRGLSEKLFF	TGCAGTGCTACCAGGGGGCTGAGTGAAAAACTGTTTTTT	TRBD1	NA	TRBV20-1	TRBJ1-4
CASSPTLRGAHGQFF	TGTGCCAGCAGCCCCACCCTGCGGGGGGCCCATGGGCAGTTCTTC	TRBD2	few	TRBV3-1	TRBJ2-1
CASSLAGGYGYTF	TGCGCCAGCAGCTTGGCAGGGGGTTATGGCTACACCTTC	TRBD1	NA	TRBV5-1	TRBJ1-2
CASSRTIMETQYF	TGTGCCAGCAGTAGGACCATAATGGAGACCCAGTACTTC	NA	many	TRBV12-3/TRBV12-4	TRBJ2-5
CASRPRQLTNTEAFF	TGTGCCAGCAGACCCCGACAGTTGACGAACACTGAAGCTTTCTTT	NA	few	TRBV6-2/TRBV6-3	TRBJ1-1
CARSQLASGGYEQYF	TGCGCCAGAAGCCAACTCGCTAGCGGAGGCTACGAGCAGTACTTC	TRBD2	NA	TRBV4-3	TRBJ2-7
CSAIGPGGSYEQYF	TGCAGTGCTATAGGCCCGGGGGGCTCCTACGAGCAGTACTTC	TRBD2	NA	TRBV20-1	TRBJ2-7
CASSGGGRANTEAFF	TGTGCCAGCAGTGGGGGGGGCAGAGCGAACACTGAAGCTTTCTTT	NA	NA	TRBV12-3/TRBV12-4	TRBJ1-1
CASSLGVRGNVRTGELFF	TGTGCCAGCAGCTTAGGGGTCCGCGGGAATGTGCGCACCGGGGAGCTGTTTTTT	NA	once	TRBV11-2	TRBJ2-2